This record covers a single T cell receptor (beta chain). The target antigen is unknown. This sample also contains other DNA sequences that code for the same CDR3. V dropped 0 bases and J dropped 8 bases, with 10 bases sitting between them. Germline CDR1 MNHEY, CDR2 SVGEGT. The CDR3 contains 13 residues. This entry belongs to a study of T cell responses to AZD1222 COVID-19 vaccine. Profiled with immunoSEQ multiplex PCR; TCRdb holds only in-frame clones, not every one. The sample shows some 110,000 clones, almost 90% of them seen only once. Study-wide results and caveats: Nearly half of unique spike-specific TCRs reportedly avoided B.1.351 and B.1.1.7 mutated regions. Donors were largely white British and mainly female; clonal diversity was possibly underestimated.

The V gene is TRBV6-2 or TRBV6-3, the J gene TRBJ1-2; D is undetermined. The TCR sequence derives from an adult in good health. The material sequenced was peripheral blood, taken on day 0 of AZD1222 vaccination. The CDR3 DNA reads TGTGCCAGCAGTTACTCCCAATCTTACGGCTACACCTTC. Translating it yields CASSYSQSYGYTF.